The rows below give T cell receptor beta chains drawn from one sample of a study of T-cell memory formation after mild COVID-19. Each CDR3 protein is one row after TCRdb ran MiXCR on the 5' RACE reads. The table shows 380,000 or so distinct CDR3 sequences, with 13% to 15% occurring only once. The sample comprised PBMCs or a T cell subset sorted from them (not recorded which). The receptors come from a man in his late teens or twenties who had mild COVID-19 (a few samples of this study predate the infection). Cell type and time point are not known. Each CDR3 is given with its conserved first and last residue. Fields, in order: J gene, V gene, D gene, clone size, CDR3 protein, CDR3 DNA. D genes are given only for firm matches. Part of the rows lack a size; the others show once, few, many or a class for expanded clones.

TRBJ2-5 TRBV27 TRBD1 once CASSPDGQGLETQYF TGTGCCAGCAGTCCCGACGGACAGGGGCTGGAGACCCAGTACTTC
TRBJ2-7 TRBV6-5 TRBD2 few CASSYGQLGREQYF TGTGCCAGCAGTTACGGGCAGCTCGGGAGGGAGCAGTACTTC
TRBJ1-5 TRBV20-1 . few CSASTGRYNSNQPQHF TGCAGTGCTAGCACAGGCCGATACAATAGCAATCAGCCCCAGCATTTT
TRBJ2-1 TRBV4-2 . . CASSQAEGEINEQFF TGTGCCAGCAGCCAAGCGGAAGGGGAGATCAATGAGCAGTTCTTC
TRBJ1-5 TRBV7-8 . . CASSLFGVGQPQHF TGTGCCAGCAGCTTATTCGGTGTCGGACAGCCCCAGCATTTT
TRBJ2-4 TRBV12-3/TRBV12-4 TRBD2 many CASSITSGGYKNIQYF TGTGCCAGCAGCATAACTAGCGGGGGGTACAAAAACATTCAGTACTTC
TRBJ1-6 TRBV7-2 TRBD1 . CASSSTGWGSPLHF TGTGCCAGCAGCTCGACAGGGTGGGGTTCACCCCTCCACTTT
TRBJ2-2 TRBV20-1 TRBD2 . CSALLAGVVGELFF TGCAGTGCCCTACTAGCGGGGGTGGTCGGGGAGCTGTTTTTT
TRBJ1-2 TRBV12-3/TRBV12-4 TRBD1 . CASSSRGTHGYTF TGTGCCAGCAGTTCCAGGGGGACTCATGGCTACACCTTC
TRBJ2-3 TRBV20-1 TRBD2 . CSAPSATSPDTQYF TGCAGTGCCCCAAGCGCGACTAGCCCCGATACGCAGTATTTT
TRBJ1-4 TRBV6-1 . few CASQYGAGQKLFF TGTGCCTCCCAGTATGGGGCAGGGCAAAAACTGTTTTTT
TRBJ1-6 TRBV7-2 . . CASSLARVAPLHF TGTGCCAGCAGCTTAGCCCGGGTGGCACCCCTCCACTTT
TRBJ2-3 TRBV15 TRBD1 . CATSREHLFTDRVPDTQYF TGTGCCACCAGCAGGGAGCATTTGTTCACGGACAGGGTCCCAGATACGCAGTATTTT
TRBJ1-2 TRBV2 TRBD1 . CASRGQTGNGYTF TGTGCCAGCAGGGGGCAGACAGGGAATGGCTACACCTTC
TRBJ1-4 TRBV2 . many CASSEVAVGPNEKLFF TGTGCCAGCAGTGAAGTAGCTGTTGGGCCTAATGAAAAACTGTTTTTT
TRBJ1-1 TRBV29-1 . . CSAMGAVEPEAFF TGCAGCGCCATGGGGGCAGTTGAGCCTGAAGCTTTCTTT
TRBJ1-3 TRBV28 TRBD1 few CASASIQGPGNTIYF TGTGCCAGCGCATCGATACAGGGGCCAGGAAACACCATATATTTT
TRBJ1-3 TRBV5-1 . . CASQEDLSGNTIYF TGCGCCAGCCAGGAGGATCTCTCTGGAAACACCATATATTTT
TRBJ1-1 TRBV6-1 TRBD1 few CASSAFIRDRGRGTEAFF TGTGCCAGCAGTGCTTTCATCCGGGACAGGGGGCGAGGCACTGAAGCTTTCTTT